This T cell receptor (beta chain) was sequenced in a study of blood T cell repertoires in COVID-19. Looking at the study overall: T cells, B-cell-depleted T cells, or PBMCs provided the cDNA or gDNA that served as material.

This CDR3 is 16 amino acids long. J gave up 7 bases and V 3 bases, and 8 bases lay outside the gene matches. Germline CDR1 is KGHDR and CDR2 is SFDVKD. Original data processing: Reference gene primer amplification gave nucleated cell count estimates. Here immunoSEQ multiplex PCR was the method, and the copy in TCRdb shows in-frame clones only, minus some. That table gives V, J and clone size, and the DNA gave D and trimming. The table includes 190,000 or so clones, approximately 82% detected once. The sample comprised peripheral blood. V usage is TRBV24-1 and J usage is TRBJ1-4, with 9 nucleotides matching TRBD1. This TCR was sampled from a man aged 45-65 years with active or convalescent COVID-19. CDR3: CATSDLGQGVPEKLFF. CDR3 in DNA: TGTGCCACCAGTGATCTGGGACAGGGCGTCCCTGAAAAACTGTTTTTT.